This is a list of T cell receptor beta chains from one sample in a study of cytomegalovirus exposure and HLA in healthy donors. The assay was immunoSEQ multiplex PCR, and TCRdb's table has in-frame clones only and misses some. Here the sample spans approximately 100,000 clones, roughly 80% being singletons. Specimen: PBMCs. The receptors shown here come from a male donor in good health and CMV-seropositive. CDR3s include the opening cysteine and the closing phenylalanine or tryptophan. The D gene is left open where the match is weak. Clone size is stated in some rows and not others, as once, few, many or a class when expanded.

>NA|NA|TRBV10-1|TRBJ2-7
TGCGCCAGCTCCGACCGGAGGGACCTCTACGAGCAGTACTTC
CASSDRRDLYEQYF
>NA|NA|TRBV9|TRBJ2-3
TGTGCCAGCAGCACACACCTCTTGGATACGCAGTATTTT
CASSTHLLDTQYF
>NA|NA|TRBV5-1|TRBJ2-2
TGCGCCAGCAGAGAACAGTCGAACACCGGGGAGCTGTTTTTT
CASREQSNTGELFF
>NA|NA|TRBV5-4|TRBJ2-2
TGTGCCAGCAGCTTGGGCGTCCGGTCCGGGGAGCTGTTTTTT
CASSLGVRSGELFF
>NA|NA|TRBV28|TRBJ2-5
TGTGCCAGCAGCACACACGGGGTCCAAGAGACCCAGTACTTC
CASSTHGVQETQYF
>NA|TRBD1|TRBV25-1|TRBJ1-2
TGTGCCAGCAGTGAAGCAGGGGGCAACTATGGCTACACCTTC
CASSEAGGNYGYTF
>NA|NA|TRBV4-3|TRBJ2-7
TGCGCCAGCAGCCAAGAGAACGGGTTTCAATACGAGCAGTACTTC
CASSQENGFQYEQYF
>few|TRBD1|TRBV7-2|TRBJ2-2
TGTGCCAGCAGCGGGGACAGTTTCACCGGGGAGCTGTTTTTT
CASSGDSFTGELFF
>NA|NA|TRBV6-1|TRBJ2-7
TGTGCCAGCAGTGAAGTCGGAGGGACGGCCGAGCAGTACTTC
CASSEVGGTAEQYF
>NA|TRBD1|TRBV4-2|TRBJ1-4
TGTGCCAGCAGCCAAACCGGGACAGTAAATGAAAAACTGTTTTTT
CASSQTGTVNEKLFF
>NA|NA|TRBV19|TRBJ1-5
TGTGCCAGTAGTATAGCGACAGCCGGAAATCAGCCCCAGCATTTT
CASSIATAGNQPQHF
>NA|NA|TRBV19|TRBJ1-2
TGTGCCAGTAGTACCCTTCCTAACTATGGCTACACCTTC
CASSTLPNYGYTF
>few|NA|TRBV5-6|TRBJ2-7
TGTGCCAGCAGGTCTAGGGGAGGAATTGACGAGCAGTACTTC
CASRSRGGIDEQYF
>NA|NA|TRBV29-1|TRBJ1-2
TGCAGCGTTATTACTACAGGGCAAGGCTACACCTTC
CSVITTGQGYTF
>NA|NA|TRBV7-2|TRBJ2-7
TGTGCCAGCAGCGCGGCTTCCTACGAGCAGTACTTC
CASSAASYEQYF
>NA|NA|TRBV6-5|TRBJ1-1
TGTGCCAGCAGTTACTCGCCGGGTAACACTGAAGCTTTCTTT
CASSYSPGNTEAFF
>NA|NA|TRBV2|TRBJ1-1
TGTGCCAGCAGTTTGGCCCGGAACACTGAAGCTTTCTTT
CASSLARNTEAFF
>NA|NA|TRBV28|TRBJ2-1
TGTGCCAGCAGCGAACCTCCAGGGGAAGGCCATGAGCAGTTCTTC
CASSEPPGEGHEQFF
>NA|TRBD1|TRBV27|TRBJ2-5
TGTGCCAGCAGTTTGGAGGGACAGGGACAAGAGACCCAGTACTTC
CASSLEGQGQETQYF
>NA|TRBD1|TRBV13|TRBJ2-7
TGTGCCAGCAGCTTCCCAGGGGGCTACGAGCAGTACTTC
CASSFPGGYEQYF
>NA|NA|TRBV9|TRBJ2-3
TGTGCCAGCAGCCCCCGGGTAGGCCTCACAGATACGCAGTATTTT
CASSPRVGLTDTQYF
>NA|NA|TRBV6-4|TRBJ1-2
TGTGCCAGCAGTGAACGAGGGACGGCCAGGGGTAACTATGGCTACACCTTC
CASSERGTARGNYGYTF
>NA|TRBD1|TRBV10-1|TRBJ2-3
TGCGCCAGCAGTGAGGCAAGACAGGGAGCGACAGATACGCAGTATTTT
CASSEARQGATDTQYF
>few|TRBD1|TRBV4-2|TRBJ1-1
TGTGCCAGCAGCCAAGATTCAGAGACAGGGTCTTGGACTGAAGCTTTCTTT
CASSQDSETGSWTEAFF
>NA|NA|TRBV5-5|TRBJ2-7
TGTGCCTCCTCCGGGGGAAGCTCCTACGAGCAGTACTTC
CASSGGSSYEQYF
>NA|NA|TRBV15|TRBJ2-7
TGTGCCACCAGCATCCAGACGGGTGCATACGAGCAGTACTTC
CATSIQTGAYEQYF
>NA|NA|TRBV4-1|TRBJ2-7
TGCGCCAGCAGCCAAGTTAGGACCAGGGACTACGAGCAGTACTTC
CASSQVRTRDYEQYF
>NA|NA|TRBV12-1|TRBJ2-1
TGTGCCAGCAGCTTCCAAGCGGGGTACTACAATGAGCAGTTCTTC
CASSFQAGYYNEQFF
>NA|NA|TRBV30|TRBJ2-2
TGTGCCTCGGCCGGGGTTTCGGCCGGGGAGCTGTTTTTT
CASAGVSAGELFF
>NA|NA|TRBV2|TRBJ1-2
TGTGCCAGCAGCCCTCTACAGGGAAGAAACTATGGCTACACCTTC
CASSPLQGRNYGYTF
>NA|TRBD1|TRBV6-6|TRBJ1-1
TGTGCCAGCAACCCCGGGACAGGGGCCTTTGAAGCTTTCTTT
CASNPGTGAFEAFF
>NA|TRBD2|TRBV30|TRBJ2-2
TGTGCCTGGATTTGGGGGCGGGGGGGTAACACCGGGGAGCTGTTTTTT
CAWIWGRGGNTGELFF